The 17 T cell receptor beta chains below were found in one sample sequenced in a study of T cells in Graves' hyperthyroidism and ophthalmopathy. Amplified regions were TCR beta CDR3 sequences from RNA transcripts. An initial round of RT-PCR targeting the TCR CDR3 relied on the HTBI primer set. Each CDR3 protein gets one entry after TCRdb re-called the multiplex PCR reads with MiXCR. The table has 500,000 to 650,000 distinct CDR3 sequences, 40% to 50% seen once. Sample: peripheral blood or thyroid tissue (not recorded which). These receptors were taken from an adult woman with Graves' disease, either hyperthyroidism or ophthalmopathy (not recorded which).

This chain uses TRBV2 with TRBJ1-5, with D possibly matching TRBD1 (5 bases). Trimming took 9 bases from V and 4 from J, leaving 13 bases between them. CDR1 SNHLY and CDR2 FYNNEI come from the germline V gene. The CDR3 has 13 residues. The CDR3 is CASSWDENQPQHF. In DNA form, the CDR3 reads TGTGCCAGTAGCTGGGACGAAAATCAGCCCCAGCATTTT.

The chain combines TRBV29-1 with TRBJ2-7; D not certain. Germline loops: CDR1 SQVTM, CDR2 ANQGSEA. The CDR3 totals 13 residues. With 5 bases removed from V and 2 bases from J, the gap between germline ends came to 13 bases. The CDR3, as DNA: TGCAGCGTTTGGGGTTCGTTTACCTACGAGCAGTACTTC. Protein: CSVWGSFTYEQYF.

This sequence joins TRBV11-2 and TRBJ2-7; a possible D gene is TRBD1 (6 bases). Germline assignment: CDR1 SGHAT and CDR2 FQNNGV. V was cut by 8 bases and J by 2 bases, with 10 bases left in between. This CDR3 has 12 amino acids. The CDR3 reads CASGDKPYEQYF. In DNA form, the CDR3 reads TGTGCCAGCGGGGACAAACCCTACGAGCAGTACTTC.

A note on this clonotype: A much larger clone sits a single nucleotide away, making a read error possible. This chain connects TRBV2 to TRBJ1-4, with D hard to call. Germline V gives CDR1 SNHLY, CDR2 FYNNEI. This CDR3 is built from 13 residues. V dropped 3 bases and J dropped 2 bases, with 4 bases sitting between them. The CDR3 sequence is CASSERTNEKLFF. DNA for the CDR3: TGTGCCAGCAGTGAGAGGACTAATGAAAAACTGTTTTTT.

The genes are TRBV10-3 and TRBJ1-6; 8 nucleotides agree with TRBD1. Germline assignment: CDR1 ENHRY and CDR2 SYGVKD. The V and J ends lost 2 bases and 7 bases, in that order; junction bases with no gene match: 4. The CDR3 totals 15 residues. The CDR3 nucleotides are TGTGCCATCAGTGAGGGGGACAGGCAAAATTCACCCCTCCACTTT. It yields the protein CAISEGDRQNSPLHF.

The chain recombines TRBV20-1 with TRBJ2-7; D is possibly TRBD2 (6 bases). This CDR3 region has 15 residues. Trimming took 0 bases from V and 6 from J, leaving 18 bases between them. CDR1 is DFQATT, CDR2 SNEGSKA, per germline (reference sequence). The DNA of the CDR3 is TGCAGTGCTAGAGATCCGCGGGATTTTTATAGCGAGCAGTACTTC. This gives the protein CSARDPRDFYSEQYF.

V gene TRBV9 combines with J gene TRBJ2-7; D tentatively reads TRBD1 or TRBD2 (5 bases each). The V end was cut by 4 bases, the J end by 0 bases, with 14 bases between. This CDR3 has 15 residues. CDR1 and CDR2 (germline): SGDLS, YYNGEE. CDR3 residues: CASSHPGPNSYEQYF. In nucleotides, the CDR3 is TGTGCCAGCAGCCACCCGGGGCCTAACTCCTACGAGCAGTACTTC.

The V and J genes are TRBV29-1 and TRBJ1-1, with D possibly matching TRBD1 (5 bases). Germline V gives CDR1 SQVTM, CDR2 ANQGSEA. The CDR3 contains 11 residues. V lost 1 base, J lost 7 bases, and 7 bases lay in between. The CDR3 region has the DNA TGCAGCGTTGAAGGAGACAGTGAAGCTTTCTTT. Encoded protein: CSVEGDSEAFF.

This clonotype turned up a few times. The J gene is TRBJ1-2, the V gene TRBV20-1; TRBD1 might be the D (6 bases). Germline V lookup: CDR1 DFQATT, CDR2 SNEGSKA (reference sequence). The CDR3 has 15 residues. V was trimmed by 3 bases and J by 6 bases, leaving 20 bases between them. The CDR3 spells CSASGDTSGDDGYTF. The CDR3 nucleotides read TGCAGTGCTAGTGGGGACACTTCCGGGGACGATGGCTACACCTTC.

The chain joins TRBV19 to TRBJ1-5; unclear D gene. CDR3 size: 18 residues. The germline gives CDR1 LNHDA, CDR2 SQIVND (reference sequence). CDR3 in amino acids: CAVGEWSNTGIRNQPQHF. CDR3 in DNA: TGTGCGGTCGGCGAGTGGTCGAACACCGGGATCCGCAATCAGCCCCAGCATTTT.

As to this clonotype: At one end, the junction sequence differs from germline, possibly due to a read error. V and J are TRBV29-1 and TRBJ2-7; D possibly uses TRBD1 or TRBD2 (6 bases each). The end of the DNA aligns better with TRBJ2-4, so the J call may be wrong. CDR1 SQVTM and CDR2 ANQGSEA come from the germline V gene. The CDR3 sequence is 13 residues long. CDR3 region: CSVEGGAKNIQYF. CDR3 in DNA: TGCAGCGTGGAAGGGGGGGCCAAAAACATTCAGTACTTC.

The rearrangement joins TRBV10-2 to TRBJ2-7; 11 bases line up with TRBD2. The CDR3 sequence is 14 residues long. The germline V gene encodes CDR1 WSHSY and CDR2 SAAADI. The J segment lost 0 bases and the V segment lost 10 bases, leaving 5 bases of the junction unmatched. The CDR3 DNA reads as TGCGCCACCCAGGGGACTAGCGGCTCCTACGAGCAGTACTTC. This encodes CATQGTSGSYEQYF.

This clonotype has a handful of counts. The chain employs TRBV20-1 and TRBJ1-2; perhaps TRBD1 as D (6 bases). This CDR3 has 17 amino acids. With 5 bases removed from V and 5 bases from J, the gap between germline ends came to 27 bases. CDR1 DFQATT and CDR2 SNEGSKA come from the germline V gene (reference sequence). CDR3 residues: CSAYTRDTSGGGYGYTF. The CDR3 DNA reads TGCAGTGCTTATACCCGGGACACTTCCGGGGGCGGTTATGGCTACACCTTC.

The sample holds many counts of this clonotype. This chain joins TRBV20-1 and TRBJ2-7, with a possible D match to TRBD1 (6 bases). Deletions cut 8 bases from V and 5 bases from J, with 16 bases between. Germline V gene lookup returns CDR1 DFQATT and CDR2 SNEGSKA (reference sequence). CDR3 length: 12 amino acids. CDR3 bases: TGCAGTATCCGGAAACGGGACAACGAGCAGTACTTC. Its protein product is CSIRKRDNEQYF.

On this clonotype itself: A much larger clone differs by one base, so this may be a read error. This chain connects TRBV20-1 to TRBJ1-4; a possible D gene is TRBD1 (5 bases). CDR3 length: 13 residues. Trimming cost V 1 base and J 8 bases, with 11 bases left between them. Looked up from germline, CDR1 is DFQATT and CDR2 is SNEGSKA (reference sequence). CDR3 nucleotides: TGCAGTGCTAGAGGGGGCAAGGGGGAAAAACTGTTTTTT. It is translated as CSARGGKGEKLFF.

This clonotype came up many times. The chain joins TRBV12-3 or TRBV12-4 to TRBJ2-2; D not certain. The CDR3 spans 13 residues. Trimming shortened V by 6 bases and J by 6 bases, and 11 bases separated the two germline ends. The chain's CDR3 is CASSMREAGELFF. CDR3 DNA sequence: TGTGCCAGCAGCATGAGAGAAGCCGGGGAGCTGTTTTTT.

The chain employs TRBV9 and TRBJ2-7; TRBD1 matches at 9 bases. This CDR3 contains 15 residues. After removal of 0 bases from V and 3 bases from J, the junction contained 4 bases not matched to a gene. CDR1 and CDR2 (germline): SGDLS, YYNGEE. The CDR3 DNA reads TGTGCCAGCAGCGTAGGGACAGGGGCCATCTACGAGCAGTACTTC. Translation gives CASSVGTGAIYEQYF.